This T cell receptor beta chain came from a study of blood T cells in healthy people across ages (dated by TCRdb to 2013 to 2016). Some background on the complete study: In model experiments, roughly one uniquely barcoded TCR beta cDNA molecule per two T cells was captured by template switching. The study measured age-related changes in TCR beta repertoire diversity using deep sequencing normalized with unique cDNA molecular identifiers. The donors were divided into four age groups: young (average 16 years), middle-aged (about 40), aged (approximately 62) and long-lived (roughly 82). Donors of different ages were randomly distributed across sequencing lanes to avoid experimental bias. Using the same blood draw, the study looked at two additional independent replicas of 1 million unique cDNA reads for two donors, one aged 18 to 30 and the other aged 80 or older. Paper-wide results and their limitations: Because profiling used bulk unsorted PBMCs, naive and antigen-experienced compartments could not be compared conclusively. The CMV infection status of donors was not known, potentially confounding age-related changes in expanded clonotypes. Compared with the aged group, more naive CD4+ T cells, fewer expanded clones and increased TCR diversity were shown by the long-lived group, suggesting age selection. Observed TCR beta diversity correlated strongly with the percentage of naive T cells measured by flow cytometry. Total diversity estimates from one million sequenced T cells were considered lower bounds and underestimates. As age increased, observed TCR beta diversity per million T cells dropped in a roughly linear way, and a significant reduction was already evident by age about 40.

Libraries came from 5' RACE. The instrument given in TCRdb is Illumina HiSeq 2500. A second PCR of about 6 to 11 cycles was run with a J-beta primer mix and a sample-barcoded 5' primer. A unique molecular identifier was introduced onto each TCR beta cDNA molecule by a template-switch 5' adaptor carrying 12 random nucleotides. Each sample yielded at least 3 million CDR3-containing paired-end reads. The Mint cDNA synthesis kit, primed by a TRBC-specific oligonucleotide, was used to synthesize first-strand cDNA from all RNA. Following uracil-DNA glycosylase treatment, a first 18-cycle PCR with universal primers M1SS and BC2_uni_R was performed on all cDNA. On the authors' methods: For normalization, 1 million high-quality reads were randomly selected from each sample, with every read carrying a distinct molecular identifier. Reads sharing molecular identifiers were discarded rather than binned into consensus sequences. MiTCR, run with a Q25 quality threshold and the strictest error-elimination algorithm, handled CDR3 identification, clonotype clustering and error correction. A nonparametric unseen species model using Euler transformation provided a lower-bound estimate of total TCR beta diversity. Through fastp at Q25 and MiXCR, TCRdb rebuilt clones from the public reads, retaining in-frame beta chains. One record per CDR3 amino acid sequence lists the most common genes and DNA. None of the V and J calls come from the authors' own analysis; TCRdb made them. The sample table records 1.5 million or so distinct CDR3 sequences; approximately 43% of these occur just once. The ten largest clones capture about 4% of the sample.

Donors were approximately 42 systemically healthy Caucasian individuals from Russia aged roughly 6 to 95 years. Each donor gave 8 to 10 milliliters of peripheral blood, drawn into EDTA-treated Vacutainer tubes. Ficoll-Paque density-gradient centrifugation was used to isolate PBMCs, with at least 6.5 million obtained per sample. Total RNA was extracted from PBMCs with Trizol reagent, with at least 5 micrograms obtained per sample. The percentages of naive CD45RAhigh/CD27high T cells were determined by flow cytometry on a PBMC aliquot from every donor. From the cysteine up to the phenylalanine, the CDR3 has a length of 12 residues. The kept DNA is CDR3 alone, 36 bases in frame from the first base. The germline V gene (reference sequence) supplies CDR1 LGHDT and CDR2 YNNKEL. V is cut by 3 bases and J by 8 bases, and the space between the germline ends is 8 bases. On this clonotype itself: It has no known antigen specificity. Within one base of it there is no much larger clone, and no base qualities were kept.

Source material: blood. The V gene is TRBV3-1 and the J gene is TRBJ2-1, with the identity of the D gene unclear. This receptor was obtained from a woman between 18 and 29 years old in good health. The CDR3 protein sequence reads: CASSQDGHEQFF. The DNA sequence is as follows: TGTGCCAGCAGCCAGGATGGGCATGAGCAGTTCTTC.